This T cell receptor beta chain emerged from a study of blood T cell repertoires in COVID-19. Here immunoSEQ multiplex PCR was the method, and the copy in TCRdb shows in-frame clones only, minus some. The sample includes about 80,000 clones, around 88% seen only once; the top ten take around 7.3%. The TCR comes from a woman aged 80 or over with acute or convalescent COVID-19. The source material was peripheral blood.

The CDR3: CASRPGGRGGEEKLFF. CDR3 nucleotide sequence: TGTGCCAGTAGGCCAGGGGGAAGAGGGGGCGAGGAAAAACTGTTTTTT. The V gene is TRBV19, the J gene TRBJ1-4; 7 nucleotides line up with TRBD1. Trimming cost V 6 bases and J 8 bases; bases outside gene matches: 15. Germline values: CDR1 LNHDA, CDR2 SQIVND (reference sequence). CDR3 length equals 16 residues.